This TCR beta chain was retrieved from a study of blood T cell repertoires in COVID-19. Whole-study context: Sites across the United States, Italy and Spain contributed samples from acute and convalescent COVID-19. Sample material is recorded as cDNA or gDNA derived from T cells, B-cell-depleted T cells, or PBMCs.

Germline CDR1 and CDR2: SGHRS and YFSETQ. J lost 4 bases, V lost 1 base, and 7 bases had no gene match. The CDR3 contains 18 residues. In the original processing: For nucleated cells, counts were estimated from reference gene primer amplification. Produced via immunoSEQ multiplex PCR; TCRdb's table is partial and in-frame only. Clone size and the V and J calls come from that table; the DNA yielded D and trimming. The repertoire has more than 120,000 clones, 75% to 90% of them found once; the top ten carry under 5.5%. The chain is built from TRBV5-1 and TRBJ2-2; 13 positions agree with TRBD2. Material: peripheral blood. This receptor was obtained from a human donor in a cohort sampled during active COVID-19. This CDR3 is CASSLTSGGAVGTGELFF. In DNA form, the CDR3 reads TGCGCCAGCAGCTTGACTAGCGGGGGGGCCGTAGGCACCGGGGAGCTGTTTTTT.